This T cell receptor (beta chain) derives from a study of blood T cell repertoires in COVID-19 (TCRdb year 2020). In terms of the full investigation: Samples covering the acute and convalescent phases of COVID-19 were provided by collaborators in the United States, Italy and Spain. The prospective study material was composed of cDNA or gDNA derived from T cells, B-cell-depleted T cells, or PBMCs. Subjects who had been exposed to COVID-19, were actively infected with it, or had recovered from it provided the deeply sampled blood TCRbeta repertoires that made up the dataset. The repertoires were released in a freely available public database intended as a resource for research on the immune response to SARS-CoV-2. The samples were drawn from two sources: the first 160 participants of the ongoing ImmuneRACE study, and 1,200 or so subjects contributed by 6 global collaborators. Sample metadata almost always included a de-identified subject ID, COVID-19 status, age in years and sex. Where available, HLA class I and class II types were obtained from metadata supplied by the sample provider rather than from assay-based typing. Beyond this particular receptor, the publication reports: How much clinical and demographic metadata was included differed by source and by participant, and the metadata was provided uncurated.

TCRbeta CDR3 regions were amplified from genomic DNA by means of the immunoSEQ Assay, a bias-controlled multiplex PCR. The original pipeline was this. The number of nucleated cells in each sample was estimated by amplification of reference gene primers within the assay. Sequence reads were collapsed and filtered to measure the absolute abundance of every unique TCRbeta CDR3 rearrangement. For each sample, productive Simpson clonality was calculated as the square root of Simpson's diversity index over productive rearrangements. The table comes from immuneACCESS by way of TCRdb, which keeps in-frame sequences with V and J called. Part of the clones is missing from these tables; in studies checked, under half for an unresolved V gene and the rest for unknown reasons. For V, J and clone size, that table is used; D and trimming come from the DNA. The sample yields fewer than 200,000 clones; approximately 87% were counted once. Approximately 12% of the sample lies in the top ten.

At one collaborating source in Seattle, patients were enrolled during active infection and were followed longitudinally through the course of disease. The collaborating institutions used their own protocols to collect whole blood in K2EDTA tubes. For TCRbeta analysis, collaborators shipped samples in one of three forms: frozen whole blood, isolated PBMCs, or DNA extracted from either of those sample types. Concerning this clone: Its antigen remains undetermined. Per-nucleotide qualities are absent, and no much larger clonotype sits a single base away.

Ends trimmed: V by 4 bases, J by 4 bases; bases unmatched to a gene: 9. Taken from the germline V gene (reference sequence), the CDR1 and CDR2 loops are LNHDA and SQIVND. The CDR3 spans 16 residues, from the cysteine through the phenylalanine. Only the CDR3 portion is preserved as DNA: 48 bases, with reading frame beginning at the first base. The origin of this receptor is a woman aged 70-85 years with COVID-19, enrolled during active disease. Sequenced material: peripheral blood. This sequence uses TRBV19 and TRBJ1-5; 8 bases in the junction line up with TRBD1. In nucleotides, the sequence is TGTGCCAGTAGTAGCCGGGACAGGATCTCTAATCAGCCCCAGCATTTT. Its translation is CASSSRDRISNQPQHF.